Listed here are 3 T cell receptor beta chains from one sample, sequenced in a study of shared clonotypes between healthy human individuals. TCRdb's copy holds only in-frame clones and misses some; the assay was immunoSEQ multiplex PCR. The sample holds millions of clones, approximately 94% seen once. Naive-designated CD8 cells lacked CD45RO, were positively enriched for CCR7, and omitted terminally differentiated effector memory CD45RA+ cells. The material sequenced was naive CD8+ T cells sorted from blood. The receptors here all came from a young man in good health.

The rearrangement links TRBV18 to TRBJ2-7, with a weak D call TRBD2 (7 bases). Germline V gene lookup returns CDR1 KGHSH and CDR2 LQKENI. Trimming removed 5 bases at V and 4 bases at J, with 18 bases between. This CDR3 region has 15 residues. DNA of the CDR3: TGTGCCAGCTCAGGGGGGGACAAAGCGACGTACGAGCAGTACTTC. Residues: CASSGGDKATYEQYF.

The chain combines TRBV9 with TRBJ1-2; TRBD1 might be the D (6 bases). Per the germline V gene, CDR1 is SGDLS and CDR2 is YYNGEE. Trimming removed 4 bases at V and 4 bases at J, with 14 bases between. This CDR3 contains 14 residues. The CDR3 coding sequence is TGTGCCAGCAGCATGGGGGACAATTCCTATGGCTACACCTTC. Protein product: CASSMGDNSYGYTF.

The chain couples TRBV7-8 to TRBJ2-7, with TRBD2 matching over 10 bases. The CDR3 runs 15 residues. The trim removed 4 bases at V and 5 bases at J, leaving 8 bases unmatched. Germline V gene sequence: CDR1 SGHVS, CDR2 FQNEAQ. The CDR3: CASSSGAGGLHEQYF. CDR3 nucleotides: TGTGCCAGCAGCTCCGGAGCGGGAGGGCTACACGAGCAGTACTTC.